The 9 T cell receptor beta chains reported below all come from one sample, sequenced in a study of T cells in Graves' hyperthyroidism and ophthalmopathy. RNA transcripts yielded amplified TCR beta CDR3 regions. The study used the HTBI primer set for a first-round RT-PCR of the TCR CDR3. TCRdb re-derived calls from the multiplex PCR reads in MiXCR, one entry per CDR3 protein. The data show roughly 720,000 distinct CDR3 sequences, 15% to 20% seen once. Material for sequencing was blood. Receptors originate from a man aged 50 or older with Graves' hyperthyroidism.

This clonotype was counted many times. The V and J genes are TRBV27 and TRBJ2-3, with TRBD2 matching over 11 bases. V shed 0 bases, J shed 3 bases, and the junction held 5 bases outside the gene matches. The CDR3 is 17 residues long. Germline CDR1 MNHEY, CDR2 SMNVEV (reference sequence). CDR3 nucleotide sequence: TGTGCCAGCAGTTTATCATGGGGACTAGCGGATACAGATACGCAGTATTTT. Translation: CASSLSWGLADTDTQYF.

This chain links TRBV5-1 with TRBJ2-1; D unclear. The germline CDR1 and CDR2 sequences are SGHRS and YFSETQ. V lost 6 bases and J 15 bases, leaving 22 bases between the germline ends. There are 13 residues in the CDR3. For the CDR3, the DNA is TGCGCCAGCAAGTTGGACCAGGATCTAGAACGGTTCTTC. As protein: CASKLDQDLERFF.

Many counts were recorded for this clonotype. The J gene is TRBJ2-1, the V gene TRBV28; 9 bases line up with TRBD1. CDR3 length: 13 residues. Germline V gene sequence: CDR1 MDHEN, CDR2 SYDVKM. The junction had 2 bases not matched to a gene; V was cut back by 6 bases and J by 5 bases. This chain's CDR3 is CASRTGGNNEQFF. The CDR3 coding sequence is TGTGCCAGCAGGACAGGGGGAAACAATGAGCAGTTCTTC.

This clonotype occurred a few times. The chain links TRBV28 to TRBJ2-7, with TRBD2 matching 15 bases. This CDR3 has 15 amino acids. Germline loops: CDR1 MDHEN, CDR2 SYDVKM. Trimming at V came to 3 bases and at J to 6 bases, leaving 3 bases not matched to a gene. In nucleotides, the CDR3 is TGTGCCAGCAGTTTGCGGGGACTAGCGGGAGGCGAGCAGTACTTC. Its protein is CASSLRGLAGGEQYF.

The chain joins TRBV6-2 or TRBV6-3 to TRBJ2-3; tentative D call: TRBD2 (6 bases). Trimming pared 0 bases from V and 2 bases from J, leaving 12 bases between. The germline CDR1 and CDR2 sequences are MNHEY and SVGEGT. The CDR3 has 16 residues. Written as DNA, the CDR3 is TGTGCCAGCAGTTACTCTGCGGGAACTCCCACAGATACGCAGTATTTT. Protein: CASSYSAGTPTDTQYF.

As for this clonotype: A read error may be the cause here, since a much bigger clone is one base away. V and J are TRBV30 and TRBJ2-1; D is possibly TRBD2 (5 bases). Trimming left V 4 bases short and J 8 bases short, with 18 bases between. Germline V gene lookup returns CDR1 GTSNPN and CDR2 SVGIG (reference sequence). The CDR3 runs 14 residues. CDR3 nucleotide sequence: TGTGCCTGGACTGAGGAGAGGGCCCGGGATGAGCAGTTCTTC. This sequence encodes CAWTEERARDEQFF.

This clonotype was found many times. This chain joins TRBV7-2 and TRBJ2-7; tentatively, D is TRBD1 (6 bases). This CDR3 comprises 14 residues. Germline CDR1 reads SGHTA; CDR2 reads FQGNSA. The germline V and J ends were trimmed by 4 bases and 3 bases, with 13 bases remaining between them. CDR3 amino acids: CASSWDKRDYEQYF. The CDR3 DNA sequence: TGTGCCAGCAGCTGGGACAAGAGAGACTACGAGCAGTACTTC. Full variable domain (missing parts from reference TRBV7-2 and TRBJ2-7): GAGVSQSPSNKVTEKGKDVELRCDPISGHTALYWYRQSLGQGLEFLIYFQGNSAPDKSGLPSDRFSAERTGGSVSTLTIQRTQQEDSAVYLCASSWDKRDYEQYFGPGTRLTVT.

This clonotype was counted only a few times. The chain couples TRBV2 to TRBJ2-7; possible D gene TRBD1, 5 bases. The CDR3 is 15 amino acids. The germline V gene has CDR1 SNHLY and CDR2 FYNNEI. V was cut by 1 base and J by 3 bases, with 13 bases left in between. CDR3: CASSEGQGLVYEQYF. CDR3 DNA: TGTGCCAGCAGTGAAGGGCAGGGATTGGTCTACGAGCAGTACTTC.

This clonotype has a handful of counts. The gene calls are TRBV10-1 and TRBJ2-2; D may match TRBD1 or TRBD2 (5 bases each). The V and J ends lost 3 bases and 2 bases respectively, with 16 bases between them. Germline V gene sequence: CDR1 WNHNN, CDR2 SYGVQD (reference sequence). The CDR3 runs to 17 residues. CDR3 region: CASSDGAPNSNTGELFF. As DNA, the CDR3 is TGCGCCAGCAGTGACGGGGCACCGAATTCAAACACCGGGGAGCTGTTTTTT.